What follows are 27 T cell receptor beta chains derived from one specimen sequenced in a study of Ad26.COV2.S vaccination and SARS-CoV-2 variants. Treatment of the sample: about 20 received Ad26.COV2.S at low or high dose, single or two shots; about 5 received placebo; per-sample allocation not given. Samples were taken on day 63 after the first vaccine or placebo injection. Libraries were prepared by immunoSEQ multiplex PCR; TCRdb keeps only in-frame clonotypes and omits some of them. The data contain fewer than 500,000 clones, roughly 87% of them seen just once; the ten biggest clones take up roughly 4.3%. The material sequenced was peripheral blood, taken in a trial of Ad26.COV2.S vaccine versus placebo. These receptors were obtained from a person aged 18-60 years who received the Ad26.COV2.S COVID-19 vaccine or a placebo.

This chain uses TRBV4-1 with TRBJ2-1; the match to TRBD2 covers 10 bases. The germline CDR1 and CDR2 sequences are MGHRA and YSYEKL. V shed 1 base, J shed 9 bases, and the junction held 12 bases outside the gene matches. The CDR3 runs to 17 residues. In DNA, the CDR3 is TGCGCCAGCAGCCAAGGGCCCCCGAGCGGGAGGGCTGGTGAGCAGTTCTTC. Its translation: CASSQGPPSGRAGEQFF.

V gene TRBV7-2 combines with J gene TRBJ1-4, with 8 bases matching TRBD1. V dropped 8 bases and J dropped 8; count of bases not matched to a gene: 7. Germline values: CDR1 SGHTA, CDR2 FQGNSA. This CDR3 is 13 amino acids long. DNA for the CDR3: TGTGCCAGCGGACAGGGAGTGGGGGAAAAACTGTTTTTT. Amino acid sequence: CASGQGVGEKLFF.

The chain is built from TRBV7-2 and TRBJ2-1; TRBD2 matches 10 bases. Looked up from germline, CDR1 is SGHTA and CDR2 is FQGNSA. The ends lost 5 bases at V and 8 bases at J; junction bases unmatched: 6. The CDR3 has 14 amino acids. This CDR3 reads CASSAAGGPDEQFF. CDR3 coding DNA: TGTGCCAGCAGCGCAGCGGGAGGGCCGGATGAGCAGTTCTTC.

The V and J genes are TRBV7-6 and TRBJ2-3; no firm D call. With 3 bases removed from V and 6 bases from J, the gap between germline ends came to 10 bases. The CDR3 consists of 13 residues. Per the germline V gene, CDR1 is SGHVS and CDR2 is FNYEAQ. CDR3 DNA: TGTGCCAGCAGCTTCCGACTGGGGGATACGCAGTATTTT. This translates into CASSFRLGDTQYF.

The chain links TRBV15 to TRBJ1-4; a weak D match, TRBD1 (6 bases). Germline CDR1 is LNHNV and CDR2 is YYDKDF (reference sequence). The CDR3 has 15 amino acids. Trimming left V 6 bases short and J 2 bases short, with 13 bases between. CDR3 sequence (DNA): TGTGCCACCAGAAGACAGGCTACTACTAATGAAAAACTGTTTTTT. This sequence encodes CATRRQATTNEKLFF. Full variable domain (missing parts from reference TRBV15 and TRBJ1-4): DAMVIQNPRYQVTQFGKPVTLSCSQTLNHNVMYWYQQKSSQAPKLLFHYYDKDFNNEADTPDNFQSRRPNTSFCFLDIRSPGLGDTAMYLCATRRQATTNEKLFFGSGTQLSVL.

The chain recombines TRBV5-6 with TRBJ1-2, with D unresolved. The CDR3 is made up of 15 amino acids. V lost 4 bases, J lost 4 bases, and 17 bases lay in between. The V gene's germline CDR1 is SGHDT and CDR2 YYEEEE. Here the CDR3 DNA reads TGTGCCAGCAGCCCGGACCTTATTCAAAGCTATGGCTACACCTTC. This gives the protein CASSPDLIQSYGYTF.

V gene TRBV10-3 combines with J gene TRBJ2-7, with TRBD1 identical over 10 bases. The trim removed 10 bases at V and 0 bases at J, leaving 3 bases unmatched. The CDR3 extends over 13 amino acids. Germline loops: CDR1 ENHRY, CDR2 SYGVKD. CDR3 loop: CATGTGDSYEQYF. The DNA of the CDR3 is TGTGCCACAGGGACAGGGGACTCCTACGAGCAGTACTTC.

The genes are TRBV13 and TRBJ2-1; D possibly corresponds to TRBD2 (5 bases). CDR1 is PRHDT and CDR2 is FYEKMQ in the germline V gene (reference sequence). V was shortened by 8 bases and J by 7 bases, with 18 bases between the two germline ends. The CDR3 runs to 14 residues. The CDR3 sequence is CASSTARGQNEQFF. CDR3 sequence (DNA): TGTGCCAGCTCAACCGCGAGAGGGCAAAATGAGCAGTTCTTC.

The rearrangement links TRBV7-2 to TRBJ2-5; TRBD2 matches 13 bases. The CDR3 is 14 residues long. Germline lookup yields CDR1 SGHTA and CDR2 FQGNSA. V was clipped by 5 bases and J by 5 bases; unmatched bases: 2. The CDR3 coding sequence is TGTGCCAGCAGCATACTAGCGGGAGGGGAGACCCAGTACTTC. Translated: CASSILAGGETQYF. The full variable domain, its missing parts supplied by reference TRBV7-2 and TRBJ2-5, is GAGVSQSPSNKVTEKGKDVELRCDPISGHTALYWYRQSLGQGLEFLIYFQGNSAPDKSGLPSDRFSAERTGGSVSTLTIQRTQQEDSAVYLCASSILAGGETQYFGPGTRLLVL.

The V and J genes are TRBV27 and TRBJ2-2; possible D gene TRBD1, 5 bases. Trimming removed 6 bases at V and 1 base at J, with 9 bases between. Germline lookup yields CDR1 MNHEY and CDR2 SMNVEV (reference sequence). The CDR3 loop spans 14 amino acids. The CDR3: CASSRGQNTGELFF. CDR3 sequence (DNA): TGTGCCAGCAGCAGAGGACAGAACACCGGGGAGCTGTTTTTT.

This clone was counted a few times. Here the CDR3 DNA reads TGTGCCAGCAGGGGTGTAGCTAGCAGGCAGTACTTC. It translates to CASRGVASRQYF. This sequence joins TRBV2 and TRBJ2-7; D is perhaps TRBD2 (5 bases). CDR3 length equals 12 residues. Germline-derived CDR1 and CDR2 are SNHLY and FYNNEI. Trimming took off 6 bases at V and 9 bases at J, with 15 bases between the two ends.

V gene TRBV4-2 combines with J gene TRBJ2-5; a weak D match, TRBD1 (5 bases). Germline lookup yields CDR1 LGHNA and CDR2 YNFKEQ. The CDR3 runs to 14 residues. Trimming removed 1 base at V and 5 bases at J, with 11 bases between. The CDR3 DNA follows: TGTGCCAGCAGCCAAGTATTAGCAGGGGAGACCCAGTACTTC. It translates to CASSQVLAGETQYF.

This clone was found a few times. CDR3 residues: CASSQSGGAESEQYF. Written as DNA, the CDR3 is TGTGCCAGCAGCCAGTCAGGGGGCGCGGAAAGCGAGCAGTACTTC. V is TRBV14 and J is TRBJ2-7; 8 bases are shared with TRBD1. The CDR3 sequence is 15 residues long. V lost 3 bases to trimming and J lost 6 bases; unmatched junction nucleotides: 10. Germline assignment: CDR1 SGHDN and CDR2 FVKESK.

The rearrangement links TRBV4-3 to TRBJ2-2, with 7 bases that match TRBD2. Germline loops: CDR1 LGHNA, CDR2 YSLEER. The CDR3 contains 14 residues. The V gene end was trimmed by 4 bases and the J gene end by 6 bases; junction bases not matched to a gene: 5. The CDR3 loop reads CASSPGLVSGELFF. CDR3 in DNA: TGCGCCAGCAGCCCTGGACTAGTATCCGGGGAGCTGTTTTTT.

The chain uses TRBV4-1 and TRBJ1-2; 7 bases map to TRBD1. With 5 bases clipped from V and 2 bases from J, the junction kept 8 bases outside the gene matches. Germline V gene lookup returns CDR1 MGHRA and CDR2 YSYEKL. The CDR3 spans 15 residues. CDR3 region: CASSTRQGTNYGYTF. The CDR3 coding sequence is TGCGCCAGCAGCACCCGACAGGGAACCAACTATGGCTACACCTTC.

The V and J genes are TRBV28 and TRBJ2-7, with TRBD2 identical over 7 bases. Germline loops: CDR1 MDHEN, CDR2 SYDVKM. CDR3 length equals 15 residues. J was trimmed by 0 bases and V by 6 bases; bases with no gene match: 8. CDR3: CASRSVGRNSYEQYF. The CDR3 DNA follows: TGTGCCAGCAGGAGCGTCGGGAGGAACTCCTACGAGCAGTACTTC.

This clone was picked up one time. The chain recombines TRBV6-5 with TRBJ1-1, with 8 bases that match TRBD1. V dropped 1 base and J dropped 4; count of bases not matched to a gene: 8. The CDR3 runs 16 residues. Germline V lookup: CDR1 MNHEY, CDR2 SVGAGI. The DNA for the CDR3 is TGTGCCAGCAGTTACTTCTCTCCAGGGGGCCTCACTGAAGCTTTCTTT. Translated: CASSYFSPGGLTEAFF.

J is TRBJ2-7 and V is TRBV7-2; D ambiguous. Germline loops: CDR1 SGHTA, CDR2 FQGNSA. Deletions cut 1 base from V and 7 bases from J, with 11 bases between. The CDR3 loop spans 13 amino acids. This chain's CDR3 is CASSLGALPEQYF. The DNA for the CDR3 is TGTGCCAGCAGCTTAGGGGCATTGCCAGAGCAGTACTTC.

The gene calls are TRBV24-1 and TRBJ1-6; no clear D. This CDR3 spans 13 amino acids. In germline, CDR1 is KGHDR, CDR2 SFDVKD. V was pared by 9 bases and J by 7 bases, with 12 bases between. The chain's CDR3 is CATQNGKNSPLHF. In DNA, the CDR3 is TGTGCCACCCAGAATGGGAAGAATTCACCCCTCCACTTT.

Remarks on this clone: At the DNA level, this CDR3 is encoded by other sequences in the same sample as well. The gene calls are TRBV15 and TRBJ1-1; TRBD1 is a possible D gene (6 bases). Germline CDR1 reads LNHNV; CDR2 reads YYDKDF (reference sequence). This CDR3 has 15 amino acids. V was pared by 0 bases and J by 1 base, with 9 bases between. The CDR3 loop is CATSRDRGGNTEAFF. The CDR3 bases are TGTGCCACCAGCAGAGATCGAGGGGGGAACACTGAAGCTTTCTTT.

This sequence joins TRBV20-1 and TRBJ2-5; unclear D gene. Germline V gene sequence: CDR1 DFQATT, CDR2 SNEGSKA (reference sequence). Deletions cut 5 bases from V and 3 bases from J, with 7 bases between. This CDR3 comprises 11 residues. CDR3 amino acids: CSALTEETQYF. The CDR3 bases are TGCAGTGCTTTGACCGAAGAGACCCAGTACTTC.

This clone was seen just once. The chain combines TRBV18 with TRBJ1-5; D is unresolved. The V gene's germline CDR1 is KGHSH and CDR2 LQKENI. CDR3 size: 16 residues. V shed 0 bases and J shed 0 bases, with 9 bases lying between them. For the CDR3, the DNA is TGTGCCAGCTCACCACCGGGGTGGGATAGCAATCAGCCCCAGCATTTT. Residues: CASSPPGWDSNQPQHF.

This clone has only a few counts. The rearrangement links TRBV7-2 to TRBJ2-7; D may be TRBD1 (6 bases). CDR1 and CDR2 from the germline V gene are SGHTA and FQGNSA. CDR3 length: 14 residues. Trimming removed 5 bases at V and 2 bases at J, with 13 bases between. The CDR3 DNA follows: TGTGCCAGCAGCGCCTACAGGGAAACCTACGAGCAGTACTTC. Protein sequence: CASSAYRETYEQYF.

With respect to this clone: The junction does not match germline at one end; this may be a read error. The rearrangement uses TRBV18 and TRBJ2-1, with unresolved D. The CDR3 length is 13 residues. CDR1 is KGHSH and CDR2 is LQKENI in the germline V gene. CDR3 region: CASSPLSSVERIF. CDR3 sequence (DNA): TGTGCCAGCTCACCACTGTCGAGCGTCGAAAGGATCTTC. Full variable domain (rest looked up from reference TRBV18 and TRBJ2-1): NAGVMQNPRHLVRRRGQEARLRCSPMKGHSHVYWYRQLPEEGLKFMVYLQKENIIDESGMPKERFSAEFPKEGPSILRIQQVVRGDSAAYFCASSPLSSVERIFGPGTRLTVL.

V and J are TRBV6-5 and TRBJ1-6, with D possibly matching TRBD1 (5 bases). Germline values: CDR1 MNHEY, CDR2 SVGAGI. Deletions cut 6 bases from V and 7 bases from J, with 10 bases between. The CDR3 is made up of 13 amino acids. The CDR3 loop reads CASRDTQNSPLHF. The CDR3 DNA follows: TGTGCCAGCAGGGACACACAAAATTCACCCCTCCACTTT.

Only one count was recorded for this clone. The V call is TRBV15, the J call TRBJ2-7; no definite D call. Germline V CDR1 and CDR2: LNHNV, YYDKDF (reference sequence). V lost 5 bases and J lost 0, with 8 bases in between. This CDR3 region has 13 residues. The CDR3 DNA reads as TGTGCCACCAGCCTGCGGAACTCCTACGAGCAGTACTTC. Translating it yields CATSLRNSYEQYF.

The chain recombines TRBV2 with TRBJ1-6; 9 positions agree with TRBD1. Germline assignment: CDR1 SNHLY and CDR2 FYNNEI. This CDR3 comprises 14 residues. V trimming: 1 base; J trimming: 9 bases; junction bases outside the gene matches: 1. CDR3 DNA sequence: TGTGCCAGCAGTGAAGGGACAGGGGTTTCACCCCTCCACTTT. Translation gives CASSEGTGVSPLHF.